This record looks at one T cell receptor beta chain sequence and its context. Its antigen is not yet known. Base qualities are not recorded, but no much larger clone differs from it by a single base. The data originate from a study of T cell responses to AZD1222 COVID-19 vaccine (dated by TCRdb to the early 2020s). Background on the whole study: AZD1222 recipients whose second dose came at about 4 weeks and those whose second dose came at about 12 weeks were combined into one group, since spike-specific TCR depth and breadth did not differ between the two schedules. TCR sequencing covered 230 to 250 trial participants: approximately 200 given two doses of AZD1222 and approximately 25 given two doses of MenACWY control vaccine. Trial participants were enrolled by age into subgroups of 18-55, 56-69 and 70-plus years, and roughly 150, 30 and 60 TCR-sequenced participants, respectively, were included in these subgroups.

What the authors observed across the whole study: Because no day 14 peak-response samples were available, the repertoires could be characterized only after the peak T cell response. In the small 56-69-year group, the increase in depth fell short of significance, most likely because of low power. After two AZD1222 doses, both the breadth and the depth of spike-specific TCRs were significantly higher than at day 0 and than in MenACWY recipients. Most participants were white British and females outnumbered males, and the authors suggested that clonal diversity may have been underestimated. Only six or seven AZD1222 recipients were SARS-CoV-2 seropositive at baseline, limiting conclusions about previously exposed vaccinees. The vaccine-associated CD4 TCRs covered the entire spike protein, and the dominant responses fell in regions 160-218 and 743-854. Epitopes outside the regions mutated in the B.1.351 and B.1.1.7 variants were reportedly recognized by nearly half of the unique spike-specific TCRs.

The meaning of the sample's time point label: baseline before first vaccination. The vaccinee samples were drawn from two UK trials, COV001 and COV002, one of which was a single-blind randomized controlled phase 2/3 trial testing AZD1222 (ChAdOx1 nCoV-19) in healthy adults. For TCRbeta chain sequencing, PBMC samples from trial participants were taken at day 0 and at day 28 after the second dose. V is clipped by 8 bases and J by 3 bases, and the sequence between their germline boundaries is 10 bases long. The CDR3 spans 13 residues, from the cysteine through the phenylalanine. Just the 39-base CDR3 DNA is kept, in frame starting at base 1. According to the germline V gene, CDR1 reads MNHEY and CDR2 reads SVGAGI. The CDR3 regions of human TCRbeta chains were subjected to immunosequencing. For the original study's pipeline: Repertoire TCRs were checked for matches against a reference library of SARS-CoV-2-specific TCRs that had been generated using the MIRA antigen-specificity platform. Breadth was defined as the fraction of unique TCRs that were SARS-CoV-2-associated. Depth was defined as the fraction of total T cells that were SARS-CoV-2-associated. Each spike-specific TCR was assigned to its reactive spike region and to a CD4 or CD8 class using the MIRA data. Log10-transformed breadth and depth values were compared by one-way ANOVA with Sidak's multiple comparisons tests. The immuneACCESS repertoire file appears here via TCRdb, limited to in-frame rearrangements. These files lack a portion of the clones; in checked studies, under half of the deficit traces to unresolved V genes, and the cause of the others is not known. That table supplies the V and J calls and clone size; D and trimming were determined from the DNA. The sample table shows tens of thousands of clones, and 89% are seen once. The ten biggest clones cover 2.4% of the sample.

The chain uses TRBV6-5 and TRBJ2-2, and TRBD2 may be the D gene, going by 6 matching bases. The TCR was taken from an adult in good health. The sequences come from peripheral blood, collected on day 0 of AZD1222 vaccination. Read as DNA, the sequence is TGTGCCAGCCTCACGGGGGACACCGGGGAGCTGTTTTTT. Its product reads: CASLTGDTGELFF.